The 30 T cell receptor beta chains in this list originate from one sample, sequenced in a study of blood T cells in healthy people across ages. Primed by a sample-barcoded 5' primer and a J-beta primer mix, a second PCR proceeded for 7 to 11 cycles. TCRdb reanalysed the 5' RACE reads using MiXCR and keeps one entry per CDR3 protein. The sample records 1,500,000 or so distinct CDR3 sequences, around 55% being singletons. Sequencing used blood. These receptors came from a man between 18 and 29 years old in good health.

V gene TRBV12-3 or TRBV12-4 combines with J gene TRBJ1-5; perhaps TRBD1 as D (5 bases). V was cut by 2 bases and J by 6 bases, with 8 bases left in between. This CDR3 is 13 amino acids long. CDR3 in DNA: TGTGCCAGCAGTTTACAGGGTTTTCAGCCCCAGCATTTT. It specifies CASSLQGFQPQHF.

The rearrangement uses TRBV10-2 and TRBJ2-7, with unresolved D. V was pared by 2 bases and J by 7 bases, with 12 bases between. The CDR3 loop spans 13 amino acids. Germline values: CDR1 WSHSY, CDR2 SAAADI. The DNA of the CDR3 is TGCGCCAGCAGTGAGGGGCGACGTGGGGAGCAGTACTTC. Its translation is CASSEGRRGEQYF.

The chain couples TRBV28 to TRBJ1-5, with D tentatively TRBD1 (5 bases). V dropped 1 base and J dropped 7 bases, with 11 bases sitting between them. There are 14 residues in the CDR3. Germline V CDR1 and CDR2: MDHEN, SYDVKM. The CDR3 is CASSLSWGRQPQHF. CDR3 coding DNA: TGTGCCAGCAGTTTATCCTGGGGCAGGCAGCCCCAGCATTTT. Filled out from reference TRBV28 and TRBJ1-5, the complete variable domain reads DVKVTQSSRYLVKRTGEKVFLECVQDMDHENMFWYRQDPGLGLRLIYFSYDVKMKEKGDIPEGYSVSREKKERFSLILESASTNQTSMYLCASSLSWGRQPQHFGDGTRLSIL.

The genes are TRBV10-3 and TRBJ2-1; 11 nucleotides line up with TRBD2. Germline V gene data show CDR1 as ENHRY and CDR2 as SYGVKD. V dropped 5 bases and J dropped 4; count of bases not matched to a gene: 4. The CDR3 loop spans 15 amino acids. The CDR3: CAISKTSGVYNEQFF. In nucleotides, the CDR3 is TGTGCCATCAGTAAGACTAGCGGGGTGTACAATGAGCAGTTCTTC.

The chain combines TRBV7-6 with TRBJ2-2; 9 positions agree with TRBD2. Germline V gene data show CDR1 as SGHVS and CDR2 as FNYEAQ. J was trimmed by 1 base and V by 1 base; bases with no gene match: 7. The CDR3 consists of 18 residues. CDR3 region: CASSLEAASGMNTGELFF. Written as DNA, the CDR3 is TGTGCCAGCAGCTTAGAGGCGGCTAGCGGGATGAACACCGGGGAGCTGTTTTTT. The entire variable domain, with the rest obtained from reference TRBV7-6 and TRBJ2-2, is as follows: GAGVSQSPRYKVTKRGQDVALRCDPISGHVSLYWYRQALGQGPEFLTYFNYEAQQDKSGLPNDRFSAERPEGSISTLTIQRTEQRDSAMYRCASSLEAASGMNTGELFFGEGSRLTVL.

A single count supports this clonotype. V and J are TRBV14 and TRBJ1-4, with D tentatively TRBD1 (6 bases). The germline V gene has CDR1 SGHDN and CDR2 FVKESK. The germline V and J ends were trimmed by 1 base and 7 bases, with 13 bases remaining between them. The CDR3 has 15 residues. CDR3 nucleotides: TGTGCCAGCAGCCAAGTGGGGGGCCTCAGTGAAAAACTGTTTTTT. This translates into CASSQVGGLSEKLFF. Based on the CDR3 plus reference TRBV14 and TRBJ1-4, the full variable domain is EAGVTQFPSHSVIEKGQTVTLRCDPISGHDNLYWYRRVMGKEIKFLLHFVKESKQDESGMPNNRFLAERTGGTYSTLKVQPAELEDSGVYFCASSQVGGLSEKLFFGSGTQLSVL.

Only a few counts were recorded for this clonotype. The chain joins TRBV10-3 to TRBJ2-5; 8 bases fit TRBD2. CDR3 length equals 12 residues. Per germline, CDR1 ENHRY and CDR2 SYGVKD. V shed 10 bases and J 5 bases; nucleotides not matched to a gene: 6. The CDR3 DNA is TGTGCCACCAGGGGACTAGAGGAGACCCAGTACTTC. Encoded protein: CATRGLEETQYF.

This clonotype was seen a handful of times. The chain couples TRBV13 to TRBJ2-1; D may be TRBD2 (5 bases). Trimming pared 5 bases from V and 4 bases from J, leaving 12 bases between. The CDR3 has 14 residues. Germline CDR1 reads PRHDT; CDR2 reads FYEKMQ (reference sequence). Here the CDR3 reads CASSTRSGYNEQFF. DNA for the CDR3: TGTGCCAGCAGCACCAGGAGCGGTTACAATGAGCAGTTCTTC.

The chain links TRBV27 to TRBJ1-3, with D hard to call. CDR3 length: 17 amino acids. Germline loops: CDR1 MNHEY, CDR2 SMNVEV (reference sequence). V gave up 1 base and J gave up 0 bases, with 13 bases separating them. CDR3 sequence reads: CASSLLGSQSSGNTIYF. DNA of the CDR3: TGTGCCAGCAGTTTATTGGGCAGTCAGAGCTCTGGAAACACCATATATTTT.

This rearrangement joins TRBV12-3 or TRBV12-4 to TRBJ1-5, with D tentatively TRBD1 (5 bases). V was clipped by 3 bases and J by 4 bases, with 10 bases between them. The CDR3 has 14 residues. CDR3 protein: CASSFDSLNQPQHF. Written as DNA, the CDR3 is TGTGCCAGCAGTTTCGACAGTCTTAATCAGCCCCAGCATTTT.

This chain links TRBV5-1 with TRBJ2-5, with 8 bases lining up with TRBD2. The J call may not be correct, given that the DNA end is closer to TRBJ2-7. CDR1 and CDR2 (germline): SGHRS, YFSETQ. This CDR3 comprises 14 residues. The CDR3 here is CASSSMTSVHEQYF. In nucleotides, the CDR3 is TGCGCCAGCAGCTCCATGACTAGCGTCCACGAGCAGTACTTC.

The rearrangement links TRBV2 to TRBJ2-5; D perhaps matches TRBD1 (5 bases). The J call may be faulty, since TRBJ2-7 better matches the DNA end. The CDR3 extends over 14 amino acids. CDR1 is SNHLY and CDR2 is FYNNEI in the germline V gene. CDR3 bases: TGTGCCAGCAGTGACCCCGACAGACCACGCGAGCAGTACTTC. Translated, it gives CASSDPDRPREQYF.

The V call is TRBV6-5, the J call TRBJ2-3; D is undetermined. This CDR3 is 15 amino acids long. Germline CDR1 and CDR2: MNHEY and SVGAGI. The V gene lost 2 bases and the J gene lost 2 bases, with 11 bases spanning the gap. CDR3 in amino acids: CASSYQAGPTDTQYF. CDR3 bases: TGTGCCAGCAGTTACCAGGCCGGCCCCACAGATACGCAGTATTTT.

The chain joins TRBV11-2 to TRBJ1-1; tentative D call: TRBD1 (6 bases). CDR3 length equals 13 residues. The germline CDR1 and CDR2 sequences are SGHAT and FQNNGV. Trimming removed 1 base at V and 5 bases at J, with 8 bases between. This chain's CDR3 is CASSLGTETEAFF. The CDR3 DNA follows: TGTGCCAGCAGCTTAGGGACAGAAACTGAAGCTTTCTTT.

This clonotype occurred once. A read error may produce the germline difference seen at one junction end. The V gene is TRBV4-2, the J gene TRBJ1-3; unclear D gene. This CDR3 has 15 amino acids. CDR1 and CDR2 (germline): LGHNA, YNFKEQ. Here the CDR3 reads CASSKEHYSGNTIYF. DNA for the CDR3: TGTGCCAGCAGCAAAGAACATTACTCTGGAAACACCATATATTTT.

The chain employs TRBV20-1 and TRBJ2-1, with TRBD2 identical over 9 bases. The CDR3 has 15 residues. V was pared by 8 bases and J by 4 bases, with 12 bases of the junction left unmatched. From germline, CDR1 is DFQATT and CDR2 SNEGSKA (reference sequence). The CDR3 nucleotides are TGCAGTACACCCGGGGCGGGAGGGCGATACAATGAGCAGTTCTTC. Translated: CSTPGAGGRYNEQFF.

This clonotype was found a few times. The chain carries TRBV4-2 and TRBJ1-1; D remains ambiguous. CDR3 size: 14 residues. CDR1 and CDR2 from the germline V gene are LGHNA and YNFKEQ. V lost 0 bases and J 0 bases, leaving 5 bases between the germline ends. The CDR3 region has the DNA TGTGCCAGCAGCCAAGACGAAATGAACACTGAAGCTTTCTTT. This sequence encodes CASSQDEMNTEAFF.

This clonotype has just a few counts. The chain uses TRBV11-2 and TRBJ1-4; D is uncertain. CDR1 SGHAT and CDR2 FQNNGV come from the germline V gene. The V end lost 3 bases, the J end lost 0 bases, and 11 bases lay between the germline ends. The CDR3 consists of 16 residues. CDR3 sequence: CASSLGNQPTNEKLFF. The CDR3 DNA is TGTGCCAGCAGCTTGGGAAATCAGCCAACTAATGAAAAACTGTTTTTT. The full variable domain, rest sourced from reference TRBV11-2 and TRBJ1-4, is EAGVAQSPRYKIIEKRQSVAFWCNPISGHATLYWYQQILGQGPKLLIQFQNNGVVDDSQLPKDRFSAERLKGVDSTLKIQPAKLEDSAVYLCASSLGNQPTNEKLFFGSGTQLSVL.

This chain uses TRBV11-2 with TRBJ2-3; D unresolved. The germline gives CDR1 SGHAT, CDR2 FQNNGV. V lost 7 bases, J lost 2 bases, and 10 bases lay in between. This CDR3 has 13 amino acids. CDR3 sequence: CASKGPATDTQYF. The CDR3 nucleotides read TGTGCCAGCAAGGGTCCTGCCACAGATACGCAGTATTTT.

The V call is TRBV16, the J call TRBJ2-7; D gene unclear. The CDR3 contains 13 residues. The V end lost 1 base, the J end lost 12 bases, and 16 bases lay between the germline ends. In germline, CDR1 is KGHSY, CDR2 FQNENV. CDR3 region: CASSQFVDVVLYF. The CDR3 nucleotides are TGTGCCAGCAGCCAATTCGTGGATGTTGTACTGTACTTC.

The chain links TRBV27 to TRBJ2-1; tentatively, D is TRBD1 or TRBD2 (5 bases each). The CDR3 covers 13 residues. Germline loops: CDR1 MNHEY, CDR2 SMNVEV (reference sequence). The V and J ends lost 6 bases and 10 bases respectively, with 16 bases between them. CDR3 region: CASSPGADYEQFF. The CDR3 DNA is TGTGCCAGCAGCCCTGGGGCTGACTACGAGCAGTTCTTC.

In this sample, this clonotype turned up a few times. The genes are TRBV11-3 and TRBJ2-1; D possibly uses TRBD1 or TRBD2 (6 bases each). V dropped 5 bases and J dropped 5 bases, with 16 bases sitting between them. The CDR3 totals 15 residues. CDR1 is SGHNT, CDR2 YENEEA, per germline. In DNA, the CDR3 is TGTGCCAGCAGCCCTCGGGGGCCGGTTCACAATGAGCAGTTCTTC. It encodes CASSPRGPVHNEQFF.

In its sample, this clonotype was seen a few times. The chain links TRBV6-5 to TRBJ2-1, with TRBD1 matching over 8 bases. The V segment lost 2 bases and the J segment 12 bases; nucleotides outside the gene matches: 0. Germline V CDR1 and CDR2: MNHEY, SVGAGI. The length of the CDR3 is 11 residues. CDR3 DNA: TGTGCCAGCAGTTACGGGACAGGGCAGTTCTTC. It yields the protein CASSYGTGQFF.

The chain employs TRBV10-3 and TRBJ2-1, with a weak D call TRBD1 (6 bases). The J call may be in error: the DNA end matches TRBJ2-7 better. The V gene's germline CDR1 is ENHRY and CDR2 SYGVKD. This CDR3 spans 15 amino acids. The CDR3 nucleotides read TGTGCCATCAGTGCAGGGGATGACCCCTTAAATGAGCAGTACTTC. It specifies CAISAGDDPLNEQYF.

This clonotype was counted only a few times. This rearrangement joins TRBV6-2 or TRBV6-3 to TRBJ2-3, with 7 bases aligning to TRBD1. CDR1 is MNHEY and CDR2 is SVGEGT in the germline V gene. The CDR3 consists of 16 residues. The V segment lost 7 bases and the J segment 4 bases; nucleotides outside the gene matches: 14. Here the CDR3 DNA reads TGTGCCAGCATCACGACCAGACAGGGAGCCCCAGATACGCAGTATTTT. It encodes CASITTRQGAPDTQYF.

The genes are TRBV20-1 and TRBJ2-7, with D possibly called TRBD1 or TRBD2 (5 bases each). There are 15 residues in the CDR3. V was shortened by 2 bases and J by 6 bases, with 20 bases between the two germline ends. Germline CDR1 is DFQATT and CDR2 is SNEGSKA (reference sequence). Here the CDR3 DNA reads TGCAGTGCTAGAACCTCCGGGACCCCGACCGGCGAGCAGTACTTC. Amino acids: CSARTSGTPTGEQYF.

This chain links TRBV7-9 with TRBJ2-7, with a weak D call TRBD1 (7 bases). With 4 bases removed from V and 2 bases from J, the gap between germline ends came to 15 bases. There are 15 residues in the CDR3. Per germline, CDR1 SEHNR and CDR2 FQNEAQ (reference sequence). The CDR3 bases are TGTGCCAGCAGCTCGGCAGGGGGGTCTCCCTACGAGCAGTACTTC. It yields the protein CASSSAGGSPYEQYF. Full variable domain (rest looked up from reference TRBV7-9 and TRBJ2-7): DTGVSQNPRHKITKRGQNVTFRCDPISEHNRLYWYRQTLGQGPEFLTYFQNEAQLEKSRLLSDRFSAERPKGSFSTLEIQRTEQGDSAMYLCASSSAGGSPYEQYFGPGTRLTVT.

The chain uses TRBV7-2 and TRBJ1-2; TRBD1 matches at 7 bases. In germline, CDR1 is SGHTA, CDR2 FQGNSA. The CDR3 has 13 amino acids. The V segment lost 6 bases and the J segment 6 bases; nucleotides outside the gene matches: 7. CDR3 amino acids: CASSLTGIDGYTF. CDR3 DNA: TGTGCCAGCAGTCTGACAGGGATAGATGGCTACACCTTC.

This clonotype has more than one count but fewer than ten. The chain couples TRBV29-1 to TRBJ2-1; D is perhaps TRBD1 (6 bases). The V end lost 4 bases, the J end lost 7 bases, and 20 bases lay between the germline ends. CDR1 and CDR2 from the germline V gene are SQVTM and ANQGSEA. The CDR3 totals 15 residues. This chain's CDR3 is CSVALGAILANEQFF. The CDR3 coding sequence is TGCAGCGTTGCCTTGGGGGCCATCCTGGCGAATGAGCAGTTCTTC.

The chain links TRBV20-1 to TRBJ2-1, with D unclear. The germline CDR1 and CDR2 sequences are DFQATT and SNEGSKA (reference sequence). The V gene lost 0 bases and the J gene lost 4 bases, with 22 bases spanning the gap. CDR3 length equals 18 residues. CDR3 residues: CSAREKGKGNHIYNEQFF. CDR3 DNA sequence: TGCAGTGCTAGAGAAAAGGGAAAAGGAAACCACATTTACAATGAGCAGTTCTTC.